This TCR beta chain came from a study of blood T cell repertoires in COVID-19 (dated by TCRdb to the early 2020s). Describing the broader study: The collaborator samples originated in the United States, Italy and Spain and spanned the acute and convalescent phases of COVID-19. A de-identified subject ID, COVID-19 status, age in years and sex were almost always included in the sample metadata. The repertoires were released in a freely available public database intended as a resource for research on the immune response to SARS-CoV-2. Samples came from the ongoing ImmuneRACE study (first 160 participants) plus 1,254 subjects from 6 global collaborators. Where HLA class I and class II types were available, the types were taken from metadata supplied by the sample provider, not from assay-based typing. The material from the prospective study consisted of cDNA or gDNA derived from T cells, B-cell-depleted T cells, or PBMCs. Subjects who had been exposed to COVID-19, were actively infected with it, or had recovered from it provided the deeply sampled blood TCRbeta repertoires that made up the dataset. Findings and caveats that apply to the study as a whole: Clinical and demographic metadata were provided uncurated, with the amount varying by source and participant.

CDR1 and CDR2, looked up from the germline V gene (reference sequence), are SGHKS and YYEKEE. Measured from the cysteine to the phenylalanine, the CDR3 is 13 residues long. CDR3 DNA only is kept here, 39 bases in frame from base 1. The junction shows trimming of 5 bases on V and 4 bases on J, plus 12 bases between the germline ends. This clone was counted once. Its antigen remains unidentified. No much larger clonotype is one base removed from it; base qualities were not supplied. TCRbeta CDR3 regions were amplified from genomic DNA by means of the immunoSEQ Assay, a bias-controlled multiplex PCR. The authors processed their data as follows. Nucleated cell counts per sample were estimated from amplification of reference gene primers within the assay. To quantify the absolute abundance of each unique TCRbeta CDR3 rearrangement, sequence reads were collapsed and filtered. For each sample, productive Simpson clonality was calculated as the square root of Simpson's diversity index over productive rearrangements. The table was pulled from immuneACCESS by TCRdb, which kept in-frame rearrangements only. Such tables lose some clones; where checked, under half of the loss comes from unresolved V genes, and the rest has no known cause. Clone size and the V and J calls come from that table; the DNA yielded D and trimming. The sample table holds some 120,000 clones, of which around 80% were seen once. Together, the top ten hold about 2% of the sample.

Each collaborating institution followed its own protocols to collect whole blood in K2EDTA tubes. Collaborator samples were shipped for TCRbeta analysis as frozen whole blood, isolated PBMCs, or DNA extracted from either sample type. The receptor chain draws on TRBV5-5 and TRBJ1-1; too little of a D gene remains to name it. Sequencing was carried out using peripheral blood. The clonotype was recovered from a man in his 70s with acute or convalescent COVID-19. The CDR3 amino acid sequence is: CASSVLGSTEAFF. The bases are TGTGCCAGCAGTGTACTCGGGAGCACTGAAGCTTTCTTT.